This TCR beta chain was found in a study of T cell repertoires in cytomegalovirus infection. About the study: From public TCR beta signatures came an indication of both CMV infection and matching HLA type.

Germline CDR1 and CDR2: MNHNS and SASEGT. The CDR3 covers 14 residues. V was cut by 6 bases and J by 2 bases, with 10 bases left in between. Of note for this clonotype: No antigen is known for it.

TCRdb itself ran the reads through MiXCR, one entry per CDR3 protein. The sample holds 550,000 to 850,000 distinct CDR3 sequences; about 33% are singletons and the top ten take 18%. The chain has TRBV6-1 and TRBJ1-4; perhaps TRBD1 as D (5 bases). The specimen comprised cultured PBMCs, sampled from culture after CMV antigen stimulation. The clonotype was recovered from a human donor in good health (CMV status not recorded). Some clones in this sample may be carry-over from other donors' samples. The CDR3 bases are TGTGCCAGCAGCGTGTGGGGGACTAATGAAAAACTGTTTTTT. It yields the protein CASSVWGTNEKLFF.